Listed here are 20 T cell receptor beta chains from one sample, sequenced in a study of Graves' ophthalmopathy and Graves' hyperthyroidism. TCR beta CDR3 amplification used RNA transcripts. RT-PCR in the first round used HTBI primers; a second-round multiplex PCR followed. TCRdb processed the multiplex PCR reads anew with MiXCR; each CDR3 protein has one entry. The sample shows 300,000 to 400,000 distinct CDR3 sequences, roughly a sixth of them seen only once. Sequenced sample: peripheral blood. These receptors were collected from an adult woman with stable Graves' hyperthyroidism.

This clonotype occurred a few times. This could be a read error, since a much larger clone is one nucleotide away. The V gene is TRBV19, the J gene TRBJ2-7, with a tentative D call TRBD2 (6 bases). The CDR3 is made up of 13 amino acids. The V end was cut by 11 bases, the J end by 5 bases, with 19 bases between. Germline-derived CDR1 and CDR2 are LNHDA and SQIVND (reference sequence). The chain's CDR3 is CACNVWGVHEQYF. CDR3 sequence (DNA): TGTGCCTGCAATGTCTGGGGGGTCCACGAGCAGTACTTC.

The rearrangement links TRBV12-3 or TRBV12-4 to TRBJ2-5; 10 bases line up with TRBD2. V lost 3 bases and J lost 4; bases outside the gene matches: 2. The CDR3 length is 14 residues. The chain's CDR3 is CASSLASGRETQYF. CDR3 nucleotides: TGTGCCAGCAGTTTGGCTAGCGGGAGAGAGACCCAGTACTTC.

This clonotype has at least ten counts. V gene TRBV5-1 combines with J gene TRBJ1-1, with D hard to call. This CDR3 is 13 amino acids long. V was pared by 2 bases and J by 2 bases, with 7 bases between. The germline V gene has CDR1 SGHRS and CDR2 YFSETQ. The DNA for the CDR3 is TGCGCCAGCAGCTTCGAGGAAAACACTGAAGCTTTCTTT. Its translation: CASSFEENTEAFF. The full variable domain, rest sourced from reference TRBV5-1 and TRBJ1-1, is KAGVTQTPRYLIKTRGQQVTLSCSPISGHRSVSWYQQTPGQGLQFLFEYFSETQRNKGNFPGRFSGRQFSNSRSEMNVSTLELGDSALYLCASSFEENTEAFFGQGTRLTVV.

This clonotype was seen more than once but under ten times. The chain employs TRBV30 and TRBJ2-1, with 7 bases matching TRBD1. Germline V lookup: CDR1 GTSNPN, CDR2 SVGIG (reference sequence). The CDR3 consists of 14 residues. The V gene end was trimmed by 5 bases and the J gene end by 5 bases; junction bases not matched to a gene: 9. DNA for the CDR3: TGTGCCTGGTTACAGGGGATGGGGCACAATGAGCAGTTCTTC. Protein sequence: CAWLQGMGHNEQFF. The full variable domain, in which reference TRBV30 and TRBJ2-1 provide the parts outside the CDR3, is SQTIHQWPATLVQPVGSPLSLECTVEGTSNPNLYWYRQAAGRGLQLLFYSVGIGQISSEVPQNLSASRPQDRQFILSSKKLLLSDSGFYLCAWLQGMGHNEQFFGPGTRLTVL.

The gene calls are TRBV5-1 and TRBJ2-5; the D gene is possibly TRBD2 (5 bases). Germline CDR1 SGHRS, CDR2 YFSETQ. This CDR3 is built from 15 residues. Trimming took 1 base from V and 5 from J, leaving 15 bases between them. CDR3 in amino acids: CASSLYRVRGETQYF. The DNA of the CDR3 is TGCGCCAGCAGCTTGTACAGAGTGCGAGGGGAGACCCAGTACTTC.

The J gene is TRBJ2-5, the V gene TRBV7-2, with 10 bases fitting TRBD1. The CDR3 has 16 residues. The trim removed 6 bases at V and 5 bases at J, leaving 12 bases unmatched. From germline, CDR1 is SGHTA and CDR2 FQGNSA. The CDR3 coding sequence is TGTGCCAGCAGTCGGATCGGGACAGGGGTTACGGAGACCCAGTACTTC. Translating gives CASSRIGTGVTETQYF.

This clonotype was seen at least ten times. The CDR3 DNA is TGTGCCAGCAGTTTTTCTGCTACAGCCCCAGGGAACTATGGCTACACCTTC. Residues: CASSFSATAPGNYGYTF. This chain links TRBV28 with TRBJ1-2; a weak D match, TRBD1 (5 bases). V lost 3 bases to trimming and J lost 2 bases, with 19 bases between them. CDR1 and CDR2 from the germline V gene are MDHEN and SYDVKM. This CDR3 comprises 17 residues.

This clonotype was seen ten or more times. The V and J genes are TRBV30 and TRBJ2-5, with D unclear. The germline V and J ends were trimmed by 1 base and 2 bases, with 8 bases remaining between them. CDR1 is GTSNPN, CDR2 SVGIG, per germline (reference sequence). The CDR3 contains 13 residues. Written as DNA, the CDR3 is TGTGCCTGGAGTGCCAGAGGTCAAGAGACCCAGTACTTC. It is translated as CAWSARGQETQYF.

This clonotype was recorded at least ten times. This chain connects TRBV28 to TRBJ2-5, with 8 positions matching TRBD2. The germline V gene encodes CDR1 MDHEN and CDR2 SYDVKM. The CDR3 runs 16 residues. Trimming removed 5 bases from V and 3 bases from J; junction bases left unmatched: 11. CDR3 in DNA: TGTGCCAGCAGTCCCTCCGGGACTAGGATTGAAGAGACCCAGTACTTC. This gives the protein CASSPSGTRIEETQYF.

This clonotype was seen ten or more times. This may stem from a read error, because a much larger clone lies one nucleotide away. The chain uses TRBV6-5 and TRBJ2-5; tentative D call: TRBD1 (6 bases). Germline CDR1 MNHEY, CDR2 SVGAGI. This CDR3 region has 14 residues. Trimming removed 6 bases from V and 5 bases from J, with 16 bases in between. The DNA of the CDR3 is TGTGCCAGCAGAGGGGACAAACTTTTCGAGACCCAGTACTTC. This codes for CASRGDKLFETQYF.

This clonotype was recorded at least ten times. The CDR3 region has the DNA TGTGCCAGTCGGAGCACCGGGACGGCAGGAAACACCATATATTTT. Protein product: CASRSTGTAGNTIYF. The chain links TRBV19 to TRBJ1-3, with D perhaps matching TRBD1 (5 bases). This CDR3 is built from 15 residues. Germline V gives CDR1 LNHDA, CDR2 SQIVND (reference sequence). The ends were cut back, 8 bases at V and 4 bases at J, with 18 bases in the middle.

V and J are TRBV20-1 and TRBJ2-7; 10 nucleotides line up with TRBD2. This CDR3 contains 13 residues. V shed 3 bases, J shed 7 bases, and the junction held 6 bases outside the gene matches. CDR1 is DFQATT, CDR2 SNEGSKA, per germline (reference sequence). CDR3 bases: TGCAGTGCTAGGGGCCTAGCGGGAGAAGAGCAGTACTTC. Protein: CSARGLAGEEQYF.

The rearrangement uses TRBV5-6 and TRBJ2-7; possibly TRBD2 for D (6 bases). CDR3 length equals 15 residues. Per germline, CDR1 SGHDT and CDR2 YYEEEE. V was cut by 4 bases and J by 2 bases, with 16 bases left in between. CDR3 nucleotide sequence: TGTGCCAGCAGCACCTATAGCGGAAAACCCTACGAGCAGTACTTC. It yields the protein CASSTYSGKPYEQYF.

This clonotype was recorded many times. The chain carries TRBV30 and TRBJ1-5; D gene unclear. Per the germline V gene, CDR1 is GTSNPN and CDR2 is SVGIG (reference sequence). V dropped 0 bases and J dropped 2 bases, with 5 bases sitting between them. The CDR3 has 13 residues. The CDR3 is CAWSVAGNQPQHF. The CDR3, as DNA: TGTGCCTGGAGTGTGGCAGGCAATCAGCCCCAGCATTTT.

As concerns this clonotype: A read error is possible here, since a much larger clone lies one base away. The rearrangement links TRBV7-8 to TRBJ2-7, with 9 bases that match TRBD2. Germline loops: CDR1 SGHVS, CDR2 FQNEAQ. CDR3 length: 17 residues. The CDR3, as DNA: TGTGCCAGCAGCAGTAGGCGCCTAGCGGGACCCGTTCCCGAGCACTACTTC. Its translation is CASSSRRLAGPVPEHYF.

This clonotype came up many times. V and J are TRBV29-1 and TRBJ1-3, with D hard to call. CDR1 and CDR2 from the germline V gene are SQVTM and ANQGSEA. The CDR3 sequence is 13 residues long. The V end lost 5 bases, the J end lost 0 bases, and 8 bases lay between the germline ends. Here the CDR3 reads CSVRRISGNTIYF. The CDR3, as DNA: TGCAGCGTTCGTCGGATCTCTGGAAACACCATATATTTT.

The chain has TRBV27 and TRBJ1-5, with D uncertain. Trimming shortened V by 5 bases and J by 4 bases, and 12 bases separated the two germline ends. Germline V gene sequence: CDR1 MNHEY, CDR2 SMNVEV (reference sequence). CDR3 size: 14 residues. This CDR3 is CASSIPTDNQPQHF. In nucleotides, the CDR3 is TGTGCCAGCAGTATACCTACAGATAATCAGCCCCAGCATTTT.

This clonotype has ten or more counts. J is TRBJ2-7 and V is TRBV2; TRBD2 agrees at 15 bases. V shed 3 bases, J shed 4 bases, and the junction held 7 bases outside the gene matches. The CDR3 covers 17 residues. Germline loops: CDR1 SNHLY, CDR2 FYNNEI. The CDR3 protein is CASSDPGLAGGSYEQYF. The CDR3 DNA is TGTGCCAGCAGTGACCCGGGACTAGCGGGAGGATCGTACGAGCAGTACTTC.

This clonotype was recorded many times. This chain links TRBV7-2 with TRBJ2-7; 7 positions match TRBD1. V lost 2 bases to trimming and J lost 2 bases; unmatched junction nucleotides: 6. The CDR3 is 15 residues long. CDR1 SGHTA and CDR2 FQGNSA come from the germline V gene. Here the CDR3 reads CASSLTLDRTYEQYF. CDR3 nucleotide sequence: TGTGCCAGCAGCTTAACCCTGGACAGGACCTACGAGCAGTACTTC. The whole variable domain, remainder taken from reference TRBV7-2 and TRBJ2-7, is GAGVSQSPSNKVTEKGKDVELRCDPISGHTALYWYRQSLGQGLEFLIYFQGNSAPDKSGLPSDRFSAERTGGSVSTLTIQRTQQEDSAVYLCASSLTLDRTYEQYFGPGTRLTVT.

The sample holds a few counts of this clonotype. The chain couples TRBV6-2 or TRBV6-3 to TRBJ1-2; TRBD1 is a possible D gene (6 bases). The CDR3 runs 13 residues. Trimming left V 2 bases short and J 7 bases short, with 11 bases between. The germline V gene encodes CDR1 MNHEY and CDR2 SVGEGT. CDR3 in DNA: TGTGCCAGCAGTTACGTCCAGGGGTCTGGCTACACCTTC. This gives the protein CASSYVQGSGYTF.